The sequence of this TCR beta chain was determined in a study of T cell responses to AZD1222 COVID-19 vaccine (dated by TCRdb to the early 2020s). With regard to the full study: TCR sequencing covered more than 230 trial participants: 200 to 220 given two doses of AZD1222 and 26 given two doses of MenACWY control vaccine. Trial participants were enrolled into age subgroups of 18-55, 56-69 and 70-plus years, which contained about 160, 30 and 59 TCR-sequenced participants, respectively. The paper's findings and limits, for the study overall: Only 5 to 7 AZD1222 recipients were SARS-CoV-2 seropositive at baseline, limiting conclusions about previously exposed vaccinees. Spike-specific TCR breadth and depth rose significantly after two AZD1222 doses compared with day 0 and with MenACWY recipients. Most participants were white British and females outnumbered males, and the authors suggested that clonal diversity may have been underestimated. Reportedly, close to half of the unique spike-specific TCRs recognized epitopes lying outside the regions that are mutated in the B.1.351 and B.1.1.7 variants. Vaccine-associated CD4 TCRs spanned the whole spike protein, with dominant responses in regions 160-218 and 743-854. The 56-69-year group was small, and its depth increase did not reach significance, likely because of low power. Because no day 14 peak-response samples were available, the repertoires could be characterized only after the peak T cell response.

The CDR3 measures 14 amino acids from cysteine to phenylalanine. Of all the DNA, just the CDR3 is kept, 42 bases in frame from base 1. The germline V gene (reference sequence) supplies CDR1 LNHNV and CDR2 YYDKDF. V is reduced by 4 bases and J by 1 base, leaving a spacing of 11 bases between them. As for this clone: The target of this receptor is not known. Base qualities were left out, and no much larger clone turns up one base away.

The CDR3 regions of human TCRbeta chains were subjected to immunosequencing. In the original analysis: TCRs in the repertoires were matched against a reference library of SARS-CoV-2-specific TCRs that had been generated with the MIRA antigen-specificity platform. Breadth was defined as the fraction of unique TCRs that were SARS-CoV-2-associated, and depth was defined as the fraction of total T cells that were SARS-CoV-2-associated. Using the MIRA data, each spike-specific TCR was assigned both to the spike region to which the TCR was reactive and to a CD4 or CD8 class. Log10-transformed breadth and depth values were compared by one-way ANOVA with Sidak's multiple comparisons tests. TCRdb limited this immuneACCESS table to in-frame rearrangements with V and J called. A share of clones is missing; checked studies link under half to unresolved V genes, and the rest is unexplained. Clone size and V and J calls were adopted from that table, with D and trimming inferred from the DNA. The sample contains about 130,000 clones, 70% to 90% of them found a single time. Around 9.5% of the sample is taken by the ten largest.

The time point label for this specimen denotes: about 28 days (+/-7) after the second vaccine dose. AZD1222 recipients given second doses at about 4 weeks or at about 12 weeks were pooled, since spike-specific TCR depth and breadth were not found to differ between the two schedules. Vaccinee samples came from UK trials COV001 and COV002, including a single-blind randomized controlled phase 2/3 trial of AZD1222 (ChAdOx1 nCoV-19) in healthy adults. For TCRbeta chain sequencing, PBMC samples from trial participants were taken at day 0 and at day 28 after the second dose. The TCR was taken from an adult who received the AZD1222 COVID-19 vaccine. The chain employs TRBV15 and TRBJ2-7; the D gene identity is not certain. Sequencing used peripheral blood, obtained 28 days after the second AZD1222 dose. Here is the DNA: TGTGCCACCAGCAAGAACCCTCCATCCTACGAGCAGTACTTC. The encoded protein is CATSKNPPSYEQYF.